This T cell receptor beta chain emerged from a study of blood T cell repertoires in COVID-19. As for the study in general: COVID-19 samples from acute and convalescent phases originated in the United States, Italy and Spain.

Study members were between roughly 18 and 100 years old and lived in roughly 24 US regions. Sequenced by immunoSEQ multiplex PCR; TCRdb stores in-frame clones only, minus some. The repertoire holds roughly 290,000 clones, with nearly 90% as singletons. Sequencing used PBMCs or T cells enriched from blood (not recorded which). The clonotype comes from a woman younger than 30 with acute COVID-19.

The CDR3 nucleotides are TGTGCCAGCAGCCCACTAGCGGGAGCAGGCAATGAGCAGTTCTTC. Residues: CASSPLAGAGNEQFF. V gene TRBV7-3 combines with J gene TRBJ2-1; TRBD2 agrees at 11 bases. This CDR3 region has 15 residues. Germline-derived CDR1 and CDR2 are SGHTA and FQGTGA. After removal of 5 bases from V and 6 bases from J, the junction contained 6 bases not matched to a gene.